This is a list of T cell receptor beta chains from one sample in a study of blood T cell repertoires in COVID-19. Repertoires were generated with immunoSEQ multiplex PCR, while TCRdb's copy carries only in-frame clones and drops some. The data hold around 200,000 clones, with 83% observed a single time. The sequenced material came from peripheral blood. The origin of the receptors is a man aged 45-65 years with active or convalescent COVID-19. Each CDR3 is given with its conserved first and last residue.

v_gene	j_gene	CDR3aa
TRBV5-8	TRBJ1-1	CASSRGQGMNTEAFF
TRBV6-5	TRBJ1-2	CASSPGQANYGYTF
TRBV19	TRBJ1-1	CASSISRGNTEAFF
TRBV28	TRBJ1-6	CASSSRGGINSPLHF
TRBV10-3	TRBJ2-7	CAIRGEGGWAREQYF
TRBV28	TRBJ1-6	CASSLRYRGEGYNSPLHF
TRBV11-2	TRBJ2-1	CASSLVGQSSYNEQFF
TRBV6-1	TRBJ2-7	CASSEASGFSYEQYF
TRBV19	TRBJ1-2	CASTPSGTAKSGYGYTF
TRBV24-1	TRBJ2-1	CATGEGEQFF
TRBV15	TRBJ1-1	CATSRLLDSPAEAFF
TRBV9	TRBJ1-3	CASSTPDRGGGGNTIYF
TRBV27	TRBJ1-4	CASSLLGVATNEKLFF
TRBV30	TRBJ2-5	CAWSIGQSQETQYF
TRBV5-4	TRBJ1-3	CASRRDSAGDTIYF
TRBV18	TRBJ1-2	CASSLQSPQGDGYTF
TRBV4-1	TRBJ2-3	CASSSGTSLDTQYF
TRBV29-1	TRBJ2-1	CSVEVGIRGDNEQFF
TRBV3-1/TRBV3-2	TRBJ1-1	CASSQTDRGTEAFF
TRBV6-6	TRBJ1-3	CASSLGTVGGNTIYF
TRBV25-1	TRBJ1-4	CASSGTDRSNEKLFF
TRBV4-3	TRBJ1-2	CASSQGVGTTGDYGYTF
TRBV29-1	TRBJ1-3	CSGGTGTLNTIYF
TRBV3-1/TRBV3-2	TRBJ1-5	CASSQDQAGNQPQHF
TRBV6-2/TRBV6-3	TRBJ1-2	CASSYSPVEGSYTF
TRBV7-9	TRBJ2-3	CASSPGRGGLIRDTQYF
TRBV19	TRBJ2-5	CASSSGLAGEGETQYF
TRBV4-1	TRBJ1-6	CASSPSVGQGYSPLHF
TRBV7-9	TRBJ2-1	CASSLVGEAHNEQFF
TRBV11-3	TRBJ2-2	CASSLTLAGGTGELFF
TRBV24-1	TRBJ2-1	CATSENRDNNEQFF
TRBV19	TRBJ1-6	CASSIAGVSSPLHF
TRBV30	TRBJ1-2	CAWSLLYGYTF
TRBV5-8	TRBJ1-1	CASSLRGWAFF
TRBV28	TRBJ2-1	CASRRDRGYNEQFF
TRBV4-3	TRBJ2-5	CASSQVRTEETQYF
TRBV5-1	TRBJ1-2	CASSSDKPYGYTF
TRBV30	TRBJ1-1	CAWIPPQGDTEAFF
TRBV9	TRBJ2-3	CASSVASGRREDTQYF
TRBV7-9	TRBJ2-3	CASSLASGGATRGTDTQYF
TRBV3-1/TRBV3-2	TRBJ2-4	CASSRRSGRGFLGIQYF
TRBV30	TRBJ1-1	CAWRDSMNTEAFF
TRBV19	TRBJ1-1	CASSMSGTGGTEAFF
TRBV19	TRBJ2-5	CASSMWQGETQYF
TRBV5-1	TRBJ1-3	CASSLDGGSGNTIYF
TRBV7-9	TRBJ1-3	CASSVGTGDFSGNTIYF